This T cell receptor (beta chain) was observed in a study of T cells after yellow fever vaccination. This clonotype was recorded many times. What it binds is unknown. UMIs were added to TCR cDNA along with a universal primer site when it was made by 5'RACE template switching. TCRdb re-called the 5' RACE reads with MiXCR, one entry per CDR3 protein. Among around 350,000 distinct CDR3 sequences listed, roughly 6.1% were seen once. Study outcomes and limitations: Most clones from primary vaccination were detected again post-booster (about 96% CD4, roughly 90% CD8). Although most clonotypes did not, a small share appeared in both CD4 and CD8 compartments. On re-exposure, the response was weaker but peaked faster, at day 5 versus 15.

The CDR3 consists of 15 residues. The germline V and J ends were trimmed by 1 base and 6 bases, with 13 bases remaining between them. Germline-derived CDR1 and CDR2 are MDHEN and SYDVKM. The chain has TRBV28 and TRBJ2-1; D perhaps matches TRBD2 (5 bases). The source of this sequence is a young man who received the YFV17D yellow fever vaccine. Sequencing was performed on PBMCs, taken 5 days after the yellow fever booster vaccination. The DNA of the CDR3 is TGTGCCAGCAGTTTATCATCGGCGGGTCGCAATGAGCAGTTCTTC. Translating it yields CASSLSSAGRNEQFF.